The clone carrying this T cell receptor (beta chain) was recorded many times. Antigen specificity is unknown. The sample is drawn from a study of human T cells and chemical hapten exposure. Time point in this sample: patch test 2, 6 weeks after DPC sensitization. Treatment meaning: therapeutic diphenylcyclopropenone sensitization with weekly scalp DPC. TCRdb re-called the RACE reads through MiXCR, storing one row per CDR3 protein. The sample has tens of thousands of distinct CDR3 sequences, roughly 10% seen once. Findings of the study overall: Against controls, expanded TCRs gave rise to significantly more large CDR3 similarity clusters.

The sample consisted of whole blood, taken in connection with sensitization to the hapten diphenylcyclopropenone (DPC). This clonotype was sampled from a woman in her 30s with alopecia areata. Some clones in this sample may be carry-over from other donors' samples.

In nucleotides, the CDR3 is TGTGCCAGCAGCATCCGACAGGTTCGTGATTCACCCCTCCACTTT. The encoded protein is CASSIRQVRDSPLHF. The chain has TRBV6-5 and TRBJ1-6, with D maybe TRBD1 (6 bases). CDR3 size: 15 residues. Germline V gene sequence: CDR1 MNHEY, CDR2 SVGAGI. The V and J ends lost 6 bases and 8 bases respectively, with 17 bases between them.